This record concerns one T cell receptor beta chain sequence. Its antigen is still unknown. The sample belongs to a study of cytomegalovirus exposure and HLA in healthy donors. Study-level points and caveats: There were around 160 TCR beta chains listed as cytomegalovirus-associated. Most TCR sequences proved rare, with some public TCRs found in many donors. The classifier reportedly diagnosed cytomegalovirus status with high sensitivity and specificity.

The donors were part of the validation cohort, which consisted of about 120 subjects and was separate from the first cohort of 600 to 850 subjects. The junction had 8 bases not matched to a gene; V was cut back by 4 bases and J by 7 bases. CDR1 is SGDLS and CDR2 is YYNGEE in the germline V gene. The CDR3 covers 15 residues. Clones were sequenced by immunoSEQ multiplex PCR, and TCRdb holds only the in-frame ones, with some missing. Of 150,000 to 200,000 clones in the sample, roughly nine tenths were seen once. The sequence was obtained from a woman aged 25 to 39 in good health and CMV-seronegative. The sequenced sample was PBMCs. This sequence joins TRBV9 and TRBJ1-4; 9 nucleotides match TRBD1. The chain's CDR3 is CASSTRTGEGEKLFF. The CDR3 coding sequence is TGTGCCAGCAGCACCCGGACAGGGGAGGGTGAAAAACTGTTTTTT. The variable domain in full, with the rest retrieved from reference TRBV9 and TRBJ1-4, is DSGVTQTPKHLITATGQRVTLRCSPRSGDLSVYWYQQSLDQGLQFLIQYYNGEERAKGNILERFSAQQFPDLHSELNLSSLELGDSALYFCASSTRTGEGEKLFFGSGTQLSVL.